The following is a T cell receptor (beta chain) sequence with its context. This record comes from a study of blood T cell repertoires in COVID-19. Study information: PBMCs, B-cell-depleted T cells, or T cells were the source of the cDNA or gDNA that made up the material.

Authors' processing steps: Reference gene primer amplification in the assay estimated nucleated cell counts. TCRdb's copy holds only in-frame clones and misses some; the assay was immunoSEQ multiplex PCR. The V and J calls and clone size are taken from that table; D and trimming were inferred from the DNA. The data show 140,000 to 150,000 clones, with roughly 80% seen just once and roughly 2.9% held by the top ten. Sequencing input: peripheral blood. This sequence originates from a woman between 35 and 50 years old with active or convalescent COVID-19.

The CDR3 sequence: CASSPGQGRHGYTF. The CDR3 region has the DNA TGTGCCAGCAGCCCCGGACAGGGGAGGCATGGCTACACCTTC. V usage is TRBV14 and J usage is TRBJ1-2; 9 bases match TRBD1. V was clipped by 4 bases and J by 6 bases; unmatched bases: 6. Germline V gene sequence: CDR1 SGHDN, CDR2 FVKESK. This CDR3 is built from 14 residues.